One sample yielded the 22 T cell receptor beta chains listed below, sequenced in a study of breast tumors, draining lymph nodes, adjacent tissues. Axillary draining lymph nodes of breast cancer patients supplied the node samples. TCRdb re-derived calls from the multiplex PCR reads in MiXCR, one entry per CDR3 protein. Among fewer than 250,000 distinct CDR3 sequences listed, about 30% were seen once. Sequences were obtained from axillary lymph node tissue. The receptors stem from a female donor with breast cancer. Some clones in this sample may be carry-over from other donors' samples.

The chain links TRBV29-1 to TRBJ2-7, with D perhaps TRBD1 or TRBD2 (5 bases each). The V and J ends lost 8 bases and 3 bases respectively, with 14 bases between them. This CDR3 is 12 amino acids long. The germline V gene has CDR1 SQVTM and CDR2 ANQGSEA. The DNA for the CDR3 is TGCAGCACCGGGACGGCGGGCTACGAGCAGTACTTC. Translation gives CSTGTAGYEQYF.

This clonotype showed up many times. The chain has TRBV11-1 and TRBJ2-5; the D gene is possibly TRBD2 (5 bases). Germline loops: CDR1 SGHAT, CDR2 FQDESV (reference sequence). This CDR3 is 15 amino acids long. Trimming took off 1 base at V and 6 bases at J, with 15 bases between the two ends. This CDR3 is CASSLVFGVWQTQYF. Here the CDR3 DNA reads TGTGCCAGCAGCTTAGTTTTCGGGGTCTGGCAGACCCAGTACTTC.

This clonotype was recorded many times. A much larger clone differs from this one at a single base, so this may be a read error. The J gene is TRBJ2-5, the V gene TRBV11-2; D possibly corresponds to TRBD2 (6 bases). This CDR3 contains 12 residues. The V gene's germline CDR1 is SGHAT and CDR2 FQNNGV. The CDR3 nucleotides read TGTGCCAGCAGCTTAGCCTCACTAGCACCGAGCTTC. Translated, it gives CASSLASLAPSF. Using reference TRBV11-2 and TRBJ2-5 for the parts outside the CDR3, the full variable domain is EAGVAQSPRYKIIEKRQSVAFWCNPISGHATLYWYQQILGQGPKLLIQFQNNGVVDDSQLPKDRFSAERLKGVDSTLKIQPAKLEDSAVYLCASSLASLAPSFGPGTRLLVL.

This clonotype turned up a few times. Since a much larger clone is just one base distant, this may be a read error. The chain carries TRBV20-1 and TRBJ2-5; 7 bases line up with TRBD2. The germline CDR1 and CDR2 sequences are DFQATT and SNEGSKA (reference sequence). The CDR3 loop spans 15 amino acids. V was pared by 3 bases and J by 4 bases, with 11 bases of the junction left unmatched. CDR3 DNA: TGCAGTGCTAGCAGGGTGACTAGCTCGGCAGAGACCCAGTACTTC. Amino acid sequence: CSASRVTSSAETQYF.

This clonotype was seen ten or more times. The rearrangement uses TRBV3-1 and TRBJ2-3; 9 nucleotides match TRBD2. Trimming cost V 3 bases and J 5 bases; bases outside gene matches: 6. The CDR3 length is 15 residues. Germline lookup yields CDR1 LGHDT and CDR2 YNNKEL (reference sequence). The CDR3 bases are TGTGCCAGCAGCCACTCCGGGACTAGCCGAGATACGCAGTATTTT. Protein sequence: CASSHSGTSRDTQYF.

The table lists this clonotype with many counts. The CDR3: CASSGGTRRTGELFF. As DNA, the CDR3 is TGTGCCAGCAGTGGAGGGACAAGAAGGACCGGGGAGCTGTTTTTT. This rearrangement joins TRBV2 to TRBJ2-2; weak D call: TRBD1 (6 bases). The V end was cut by 4 bases, the J end by 5 bases, with 14 bases between. The germline V gene encodes CDR1 SNHLY and CDR2 FYNNEI. CDR3 length equals 15 residues.

This clonotype was recorded many times. The chain uses TRBV2 and TRBJ2-2; 8 bases agree with TRBD1. The V segment lost 8 bases and the J segment 6 bases; nucleotides outside the gene matches: 5. Per germline, CDR1 SNHLY and CDR2 FYNNEI. This CDR3 contains 13 residues. Here the CDR3 reads CASGSTGAGELFF. The CDR3 coding sequence is TGTGCCAGCGGATCGACAGGGGCCGGGGAGCTGTTTTTT.

Ten or more counts support this clonotype. V and J are TRBV5-1 and TRBJ2-3, with 9 nucleotides matching TRBD1. With V trimmed by 4 bases and J by 5 bases, 8 bases remained unmatched. Germline V lookup: CDR1 SGHRS, CDR2 YFSETQ. The CDR3 contains 15 residues. The CDR3 DNA reads TGCGCCAGCAGCGGCTGGGACAGGGAGGGAGATACGCAGTATTTT. Protein: CASSGWDREGDTQYF. Drawing the rest from reference TRBV5-1 and TRBJ2-3, the complete variable domain is KAGVTQTPRYLIKTRGQQVTLSCSPISGHRSVSWYQQTPGQGLQFLFEYFSETQRNKGNFPGRFSGRQFSNSRSEMNVSTLELGDSALYLCASSGWDREGDTQYFGPGTRLTVL.

This clonotype was recorded at least ten times. The V gene is TRBV7-2, the J gene TRBJ2-1; 11 bases line up with TRBD2. Germline V gives CDR1 SGHTA, CDR2 FQGNSA. The trim removed 4 bases at V and 9 bases at J, leaving 11 bases unmatched. This CDR3 has 16 amino acids. The CDR3 DNA follows: TGTGCCAGCAGCTGGAGATTAGCGGGAGGGCCAAGTGAGCAGTTCTTC. Protein product: CASSWRLAGGPSEQFF.

To note about this clonotype: Being one base from a much bigger clone, this may be a read error. The CDR3 sequence: CASTHRDRATGTQYF. The CDR3, as DNA: TGTGCCAGCACTCACCGGGACAGGGCAACAGGTACGCAGTATTTT. This chain links TRBV9 with TRBJ2-3; the match to TRBD1 covers 9 bases. The CDR3 spans 15 residues. Germline CDR1 reads SGDLS; CDR2 reads YYNGEE.

In regard to this clonotype: This sequence may be a read error, since a much larger clone differs from it by one base. The chain uses TRBV20-1 and TRBJ2-1; TRBD1 or TRBD2 may be the D gene (5 bases each). Germline V gene data show CDR1 as DFQATT and CDR2 as SNEGSKA (reference sequence). There are 15 residues in the CDR3. The CDR3 DNA reads as TGCAGTGCTATGTCCGGGACCTATTCCTCCAATGAGCAGTTCTTC. Protein sequence: CSAMSGTYSSNEQFF.

This clonotype was seen at least ten times. The chain combines TRBV12-3 or TRBV12-4 with TRBJ2-3; tentatively, D is TRBD2 (6 bases). Trimming removed 3 bases at V and 1 base at J, with 11 bases between. The CDR3 length is 15 residues. The CDR3 DNA reads TGTGCCAGCAGTTTCGGGGGAGGCCGCACAGATACGCAGTATTTT. It codes for CASSFGGGRTDTQYF.

In regard to this clonotype: The conserved phenylalanine or tryptophan normally closing the CDR3 is absent here, so this likely arose from a read error. This rearrangement joins TRBV20-1 to TRBJ2-7, with a tentative D call TRBD2 (6 bases). This CDR3 is built from 17 residues. The germline gives CDR1 DFQATT, CDR2 SNEGSKA (reference sequence). CDR3: CSGEGRRGLASSCEQYC. The CDR3 coding sequence is TGCAGTGGAGAGGGGAGGCGGGGACTCGCGAGCTCCTGCGAGCAGTACTGC.

This clonotype was observed many times. This chain connects TRBV27 to TRBJ2-3; 10 bases map to TRBD2. The CDR3 sequence is 16 residues long. The V and J ends lost 3 bases and 0 bases, in that order; junction bases with no gene match: 3. CDR1 and CDR2 from the germline V gene are MNHEY and SMNVEV (reference sequence). The chain's CDR3 is CASSLSGLASTDTQYF. The CDR3 DNA reads TGTGCCAGCAGTTTGTCGGGACTAGCGAGCACAGATACGCAGTATTTT.

Details on this clonotype: A much larger clone differs by one base, so this may be a read error. The chain uses TRBV5-6 and TRBJ2-1; 7 bases map to TRBD1. This CDR3 spans 13 amino acids. Per germline, CDR1 SGHDT and CDR2 YYEEEE. The CDR3 nucleotides read TGTGCCAACAGCTTGACAGGGAAGATTGAGCAGTTCTTC. Translating it yields CANSLTGKIEQFF.

This clonotype was counted between two and nine times. This CDR3 is CASRPGLAGYEQYF. In DNA, the CDR3 is TGTGCCAGCAGGCCGGGACTAGCGGGCTACGAGCAGTACTTC. The rearrangement uses TRBV6-5 and TRBJ2-7; 12 nucleotides agree with TRBD2. From germline, CDR1 is MNHEY and CDR2 SVGAGI. The CDR3 runs 14 residues. With 6 bases clipped from V and 3 bases from J, the junction kept 3 bases outside the gene matches.

This clonotype appeared many times. The rearrangement links TRBV3-1 to TRBJ2-5; 14 bases line up with TRBD2. Germline V gives CDR1 LGHDT, CDR2 YNNKEL (reference sequence). The CDR3 runs to 17 residues. Trimming cost V 4 bases and J 5 bases; bases outside gene matches: 9. As DNA, the CDR3 is TGTGCCAGCAGCCTGCAGGGACTAGCGGGAGAGGGGGAGACCCAGTACTTC. It specifies CASSLQGLAGEGETQYF.

As regards this clonotype: A much larger clonotype is one base distant, so this may be a read error. The chain recombines TRBV6-2 or TRBV6-3 with TRBJ1-2; D remains ambiguous. Germline V lookup: CDR1 MNHEY, CDR2 SVGEGT. This CDR3 comprises 14 residues. Between the trimmed V and J ends, which lost 7 bases and 6 bases, there was a span of 18 bases. The DNA of the CDR3 is TGTGCCAGCAAGAATCCAGGAAGAATGCATGGCTACACCTTC. Translating it yields CASKNPGRMHGYTF.

This clonotype was found a few times. The rearrangement uses TRBV2 and TRBJ1-5, with D unclear. The end of the DNA aligns better with TRBJ2-3, so the J call may be wrong. Germline V gene data show CDR1 as SNHLY and CDR2 as FYNNEI. The CDR3 length is 13 residues. The CDR3 DNA follows: TGTGCCAGCAGCGAGACCTCGGATCAGCCCCAGTATTTT. Translated: CASSETSDQPQYF.

Concerning this clonotype: At one of its ends the junction is not consistent with the germline gene, which may arise from a read error. The V call is TRBV9, the J call TRBJ2-5; TRBD1 agrees at 8 bases. This CDR3 region has 14 residues. Germline CDR1 SGDLS, CDR2 YYNGEE. DNA for the CDR3: TGTGCCAGCACTCCTACAGGGGGAGTAGAGACCCAGTCCTTC. It specifies CASTPTGGVETQSF. Full variable domain (outside the CDR3, taken from reference TRBV9 and TRBJ2-5): DSGVTQTPKHLITATGQRVTLRCSPRSGDLSVYWYQQSLDQGLQFLIQYYNGEERAKGNILERFSAQQFPDLHSELNLSSLELGDSALYFCASTPTGGVETQSFGPGTRLLVL.

The table lists this clonotype with many counts. The chain carries TRBV7-3 and TRBJ2-1, with 9 bases lining up with TRBD2. CDR3 length: 15 amino acids. Germline V lookup: CDR1 SGHTA, CDR2 FQGTGA. V lost 5 bases and J lost 5; bases outside the gene matches: 7. The CDR3 nucleotides read TGTGCCAGCAGCCCCGGGGGGACTAGCCACAATGAGCAGTTCTTC. Amino acids: CASSPGGTSHNEQFF.

This CDR3 reads CASSLFAGGGYDGYTF. The CDR3 region has the DNA TGTGCCAGCAGTTTATTTGCTGGGGGGGGTTATGATGGCTACACCTTC. V and J are TRBV27 and TRBJ1-2; perhaps TRBD1 as D (5 bases). From germline, CDR1 is MNHEY and CDR2 SMNVEV (reference sequence). The CDR3 length is 16 residues. V shed 1 base and J shed 6 bases, with 18 bases lying between them.